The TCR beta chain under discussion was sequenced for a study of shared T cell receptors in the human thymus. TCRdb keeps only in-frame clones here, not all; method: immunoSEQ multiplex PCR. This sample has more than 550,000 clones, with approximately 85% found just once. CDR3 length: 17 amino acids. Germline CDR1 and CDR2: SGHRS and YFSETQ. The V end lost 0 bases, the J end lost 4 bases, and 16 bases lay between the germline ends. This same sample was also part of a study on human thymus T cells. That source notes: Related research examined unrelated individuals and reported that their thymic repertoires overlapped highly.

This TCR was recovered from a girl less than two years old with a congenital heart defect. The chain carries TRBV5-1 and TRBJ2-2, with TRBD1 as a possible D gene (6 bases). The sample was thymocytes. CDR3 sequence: CASSLDVWAGATGELFF. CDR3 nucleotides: TGCGCCAGCAGCTTGGATGTATGGGCAGGGGCCACCGGGGAGCTGTTTTTT.